This T cell receptor beta chain originates from a study of blood T cell repertoires in COVID-19 (TCRdb year 2020). Some background on the complete study: Samples covering the acute and convalescent phases of COVID-19 were provided by collaborators in the United States, Italy and Spain. The material from the prospective study consisted of cDNA or gDNA derived from T cells, B-cell-depleted T cells, or PBMCs. Where available, HLA class I and class II types were obtained from metadata supplied by the sample provider rather than from assay-based typing. Subjects who had been exposed to COVID-19, were actively infected with it, or had recovered from it provided the deeply sampled blood TCRbeta repertoires that made up the dataset. Samples came from the ongoing ImmuneRACE study (first 160 participants) plus 1,254 subjects from 6 global collaborators. Nearly every sample came with metadata listing a de-identified subject ID, COVID-19 status, age in years and sex. The repertoires were released in a freely available public database intended as a resource for research on the immune response to SARS-CoV-2. The paper as a whole reports these results and caveats: The quantity of clinical and demographic metadata differed by source and by participant and was supplied without curation.

Participants in the prospective study were aged 18 to 89 years, lived in 20 to 30 United States geographic areas, and enrolled through a virtual design. To assign participants to cohorts, the prospective study relied on clinical history that participants themselves reported in a screening survey and a study questionnaire. Exposed participants had been in contact, within 2 weeks of entering the study, with a person who had a PCR-confirmed or clinician-diagnosed case of COVID-19. In the prospective study, whole blood, serum and a nasopharyngeal or oropharyngeal swab were collected from each participant by mobile phlebotomists. Over an approximately two-month period, participants in the prospective study had the option of providing additional blood draws and questionnaires. Before DNA extraction, blood samples from the prospective study were shipped at room temperature or frozen. TCRbeta CDR3 regions were amplified from genomic DNA by means of the immunoSEQ Assay, a bias-controlled multiplex PCR. In the authors' own workflow: The number of nucleated cells in each sample was estimated from the amplification of reference gene primers within the assay. To quantify the absolute abundance of each unique TCRbeta CDR3 rearrangement, sequence reads were collapsed and filtered. For each sample, productive Simpson clonality was calculated by taking the square root of Simpson's diversity index across productive rearrangements. In TCRdb, the immuneACCESS table is reduced to in-frame sequences with V and J assigned. These tables do not hold every clone; where another copy was compared, an unresolved V gene accounts for under half, and the others remain unexplained. V and J calls and clone size follow that table, whereas D and trimming were derived from the DNA. A total of a few hundred thousand clones appear in this sample, around 83% of them only once. The ten largest make up approximately 6.6% of the sample.

In the case of this clone: Its target antigen remains unknown. Base qualities are missing; no much larger clone stands one base away.

The CDR3 runs 15 amino acids, cysteine and phenylalanine included. CDR3 DNA is the only sequence kept; it has 45 bases, read in frame from the first base. The germline V gene (reference sequence) specifies LGHDT as CDR1 and YNNKEL as CDR2. Relative to germline, V is 3 bases shorter and J is 4 bases shorter, with 13 bases between their ends. This chain joins TRBV3-1 (or the pseudogene TRBV3-2) to TRBJ1-3; possibly the D gene is TRBD1, per 5 matching bases. The origin of this receptor is a woman aged 50 to 65 who had been exposed to COVID-19. Sequencing input: PBMCs or T cells enriched from blood (not recorded which). The base sequence is TGTGCCAGCAGCCACCTAGGACACGGAGGAAACACCATATATTTT. Translated, this gives CASSHLGHGGNTIYF.